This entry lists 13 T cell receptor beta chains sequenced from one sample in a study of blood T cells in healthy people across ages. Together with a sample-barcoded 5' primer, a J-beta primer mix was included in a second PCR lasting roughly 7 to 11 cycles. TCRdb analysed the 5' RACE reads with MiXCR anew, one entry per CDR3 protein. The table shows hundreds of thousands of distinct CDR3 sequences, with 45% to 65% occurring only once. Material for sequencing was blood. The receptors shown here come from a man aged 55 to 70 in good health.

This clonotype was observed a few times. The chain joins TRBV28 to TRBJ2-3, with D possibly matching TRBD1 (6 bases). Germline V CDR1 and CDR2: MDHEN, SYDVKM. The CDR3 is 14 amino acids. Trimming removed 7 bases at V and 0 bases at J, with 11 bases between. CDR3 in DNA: TGTGCCAGCAATAGGGGGAGTAGCACAGATACGCAGTATTTT. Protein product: CASNRGSSTDTQYF.

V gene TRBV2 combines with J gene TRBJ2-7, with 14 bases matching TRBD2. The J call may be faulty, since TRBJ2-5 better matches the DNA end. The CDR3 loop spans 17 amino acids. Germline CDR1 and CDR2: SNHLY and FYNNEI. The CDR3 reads CASSDMGTSGGSETQYF. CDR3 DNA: TGTGCCAGCAGTGATATGGGGACTAGCGGGGGTTCTGAGACCCAGTACTTC.

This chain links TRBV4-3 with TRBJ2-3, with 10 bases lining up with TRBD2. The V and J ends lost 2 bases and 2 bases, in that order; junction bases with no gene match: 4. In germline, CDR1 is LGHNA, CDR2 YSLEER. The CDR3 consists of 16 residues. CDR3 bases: TGCGCCAGCAGCCAACTACTAGCGGGGAACACAGATACGCAGTATTTT. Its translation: CASSQLLAGNTDTQYF.

The CDR3 here is CASSPGGVGEAQYF. The CDR3 bases are TGTGCCAGCAGTCCAGGGGGCGTCGGGGAGGCCCAGTACTTC. The V and J genes are TRBV28 and TRBJ2-5; 8 positions match TRBD1. The germline CDR1 and CDR2 sequences are MDHEN and SYDVKM. The CDR3 has 14 amino acids. Germline trimming cut 5 bases from V and 9 bases from J; bases unmatched to any gene: 11.

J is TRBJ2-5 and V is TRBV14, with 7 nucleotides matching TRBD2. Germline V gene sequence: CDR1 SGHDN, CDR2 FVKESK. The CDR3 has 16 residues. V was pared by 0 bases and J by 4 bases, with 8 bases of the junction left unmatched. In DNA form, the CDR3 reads TGTGCCAGCAGCCAAGATCAGCGGGGAACGAGAGAGACCCAGTACTTC. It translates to CASSQDQRGTRETQYF.

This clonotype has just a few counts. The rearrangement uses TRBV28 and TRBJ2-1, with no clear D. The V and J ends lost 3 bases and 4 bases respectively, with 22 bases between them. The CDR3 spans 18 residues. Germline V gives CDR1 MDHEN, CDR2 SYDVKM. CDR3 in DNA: TGTGCCAGCAGTTTGCCCTTATGGCCCCGGCTCCCGTACAATGAGCAGTTCTTC. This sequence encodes CASSLPLWPRLPYNEQFF. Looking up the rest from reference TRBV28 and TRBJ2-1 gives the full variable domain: DVKVTQSSRYLVKRTGEKVFLECVQDMDHENMFWYRQDPGLGLRLIYFSYDVKMKEKGDIPEGYSVSREKKERFSLILESASTNQTSMYLCASSLPLWPRLPYNEQFFGPGTRLTVL.

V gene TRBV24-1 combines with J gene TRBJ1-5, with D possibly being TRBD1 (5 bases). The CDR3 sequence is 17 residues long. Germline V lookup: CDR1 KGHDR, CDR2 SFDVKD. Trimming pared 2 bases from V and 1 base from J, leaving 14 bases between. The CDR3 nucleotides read TGTGCCACCAGTGATTCCGGGACGTCAAAGAGCAATCAGCCCCAGCATTTT. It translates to CATSDSGTSKSNQPQHF.

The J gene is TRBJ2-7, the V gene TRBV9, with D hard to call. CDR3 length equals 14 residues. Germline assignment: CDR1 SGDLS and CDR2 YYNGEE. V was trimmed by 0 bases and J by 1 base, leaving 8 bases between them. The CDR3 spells CASSVDVVSYEQYF. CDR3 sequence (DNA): TGTGCCAGCAGCGTAGACGTGGTTTCCTACGAGCAGTACTTC.

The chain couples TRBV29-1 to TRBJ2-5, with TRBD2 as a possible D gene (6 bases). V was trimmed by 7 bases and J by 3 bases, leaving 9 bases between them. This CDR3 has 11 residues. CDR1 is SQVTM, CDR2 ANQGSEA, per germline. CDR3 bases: TGCAGCGGGGGGACTGAAGAGACCCAGTACTTC. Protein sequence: CSGGTEETQYF.

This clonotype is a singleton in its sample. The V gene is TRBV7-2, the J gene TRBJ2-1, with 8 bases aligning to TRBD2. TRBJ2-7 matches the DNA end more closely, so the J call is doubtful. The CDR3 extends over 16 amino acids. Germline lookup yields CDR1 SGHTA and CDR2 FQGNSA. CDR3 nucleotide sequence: TGTGCCAGCAGCCCGCGTCGGGGGGGCTCCTACAATGAACAGTACTTC. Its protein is CASSPRRGGSYNEQYF.

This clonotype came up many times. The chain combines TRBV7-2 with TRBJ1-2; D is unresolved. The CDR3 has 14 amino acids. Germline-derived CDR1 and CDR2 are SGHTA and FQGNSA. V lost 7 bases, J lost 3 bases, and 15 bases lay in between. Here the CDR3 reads CASTFQSGDYGYTF. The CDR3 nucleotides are TGTGCCAGCACGTTCCAGTCTGGGGACTATGGCTACACCTTC.

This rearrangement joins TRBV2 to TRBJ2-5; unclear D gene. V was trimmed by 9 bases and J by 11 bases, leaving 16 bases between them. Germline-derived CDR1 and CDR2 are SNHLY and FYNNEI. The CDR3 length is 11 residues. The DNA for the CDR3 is TGTGCCAGTAGAAACCAGTATGAGCAGTACTTC. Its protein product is CASRNQYEQYF.

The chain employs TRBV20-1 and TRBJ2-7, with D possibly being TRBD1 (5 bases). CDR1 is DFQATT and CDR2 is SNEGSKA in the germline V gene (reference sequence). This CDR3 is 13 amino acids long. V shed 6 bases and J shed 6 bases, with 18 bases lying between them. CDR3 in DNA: TGCAGTGCCAGGGCCCAGGCGGTATCCGAGCAGTACTTC. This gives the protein CSARAQAVSEQYF.